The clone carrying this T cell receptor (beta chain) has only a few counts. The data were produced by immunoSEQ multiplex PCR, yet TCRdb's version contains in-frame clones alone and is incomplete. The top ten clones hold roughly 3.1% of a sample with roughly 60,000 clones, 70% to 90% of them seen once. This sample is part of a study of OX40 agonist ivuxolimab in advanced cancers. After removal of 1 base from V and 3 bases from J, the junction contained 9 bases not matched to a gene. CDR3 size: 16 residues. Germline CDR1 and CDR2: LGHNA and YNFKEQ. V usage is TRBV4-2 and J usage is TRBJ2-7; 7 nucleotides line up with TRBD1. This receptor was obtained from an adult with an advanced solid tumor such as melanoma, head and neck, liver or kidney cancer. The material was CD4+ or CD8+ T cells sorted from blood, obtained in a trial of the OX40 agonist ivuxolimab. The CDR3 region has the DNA TGTGCCAGCAGCCAAGGACGACAGGGAAGGGGCTACGAGCAGTACTTC. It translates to CASSQGRQGRGYEQYF.